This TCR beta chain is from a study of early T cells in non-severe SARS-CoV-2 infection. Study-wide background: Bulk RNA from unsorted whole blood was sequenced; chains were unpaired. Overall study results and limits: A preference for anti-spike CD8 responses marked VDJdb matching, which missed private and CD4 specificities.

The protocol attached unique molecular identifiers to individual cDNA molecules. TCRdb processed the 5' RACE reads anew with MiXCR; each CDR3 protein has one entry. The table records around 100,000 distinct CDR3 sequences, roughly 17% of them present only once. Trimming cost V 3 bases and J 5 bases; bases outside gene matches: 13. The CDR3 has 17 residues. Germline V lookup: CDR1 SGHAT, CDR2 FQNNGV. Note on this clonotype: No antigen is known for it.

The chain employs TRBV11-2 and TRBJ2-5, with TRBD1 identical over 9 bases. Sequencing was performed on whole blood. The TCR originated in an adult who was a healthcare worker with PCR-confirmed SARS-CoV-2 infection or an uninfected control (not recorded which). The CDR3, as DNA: TGTGCCAGCAGCTTGGGGCCCGGGACAGGGACCAGGGAGACCCAGTACTTC. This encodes CASSLGPGTGTRETQYF.